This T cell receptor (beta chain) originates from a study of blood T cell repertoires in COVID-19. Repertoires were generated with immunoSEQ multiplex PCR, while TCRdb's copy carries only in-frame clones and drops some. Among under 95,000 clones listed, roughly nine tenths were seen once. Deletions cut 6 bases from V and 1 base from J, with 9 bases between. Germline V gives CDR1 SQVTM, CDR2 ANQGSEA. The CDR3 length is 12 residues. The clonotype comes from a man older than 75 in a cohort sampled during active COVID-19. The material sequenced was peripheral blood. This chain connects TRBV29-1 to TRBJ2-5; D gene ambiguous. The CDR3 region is CSVMSTQETQYF. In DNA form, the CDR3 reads TGCAGCGTCATGAGCACCCAAGAGACCCAGTACTTC.